A selection of T cell receptor beta chains follows, all from one sample in a study of control samples from healthy donors and cancer patients. TCRdb's table, derived via immunoSEQ multiplex PCR, lists solely in-frame clones and lacks some. This sample has about 180,000 clones, with roughly 90% found just once. The sample taken for sequencing was blood. The receptors were sampled from a woman aged 45 to 65 in good health. Both conserved end residues are part of each CDR3. The D gene is left open where the match is weak. Size values are once, few and many counts, or a class for expanded clones, and some rows have none.

>TRBD2|TRBJ2-1|TRBV2|NA
CASSTPRLAGDRGNNEQFF
TGTGCCAGCAGCACGCCGCGACTAGCGGGAGATAGGGGAAACAATGAGCAGTTCTTC
>NA|TRBJ2-1|TRBV11-3|NA
CASSLDRDNEQFF
TGTGCCAGCAGCTTAGATCGGGACAATGAGCAGTTCTTC
>NA|TRBJ1-1|TRBV6-2/TRBV6-3|NA
CASSSEAGTEAFF
TGTGCCAGCAGTAGTGAGGCGGGAACTGAAGCTTTCTTT
>NA|TRBJ2-1|TRBV7-3|NA
CASSLTGKEKQFF
TGTGCCAGCAGCTTAACCGGGAAAGAGAAGCAGTTCTTC
>NA|TRBJ1-4|TRBV9|few
CASSVDLVATNEKLFF
TGTGCCAGCAGCGTAGACCTCGTTGCAACTAATGAAAAACTGTTTTTT
>NA|TRBJ2-4|TRBV28|NA
CASSFGRVIVNIQYF
TGTGCCAGCAGTTTCGGCAGGGTCATAGTAAACATTCAGTACTTC
>NA|TRBJ1-2|TRBV9|few
CASSGAGGTYGYTF
TGTGCCAGCAGCGGGGCGGGCGGAACCTATGGCTACACCTTC
>NA|TRBJ1-4|TRBV27|NA
CASSWSAGEKLFF
TGTGCCAGCAGTTGGTCAGCAGGTGAAAAACTGTTTTTT
>NA|TRBJ1-1|TRBV7-6|NA
CASSFNRDTEAFF
TGTGCCAGCAGCTTCAACAGGGACACTGAAGCTTTCTTT
>NA|TRBJ2-3|TRBV25-1|NA
CASSARGSTDTQYF
TGTGCCAGCAGTGCGCGGGGAAGCACAGATACGCAGTATTTT
>TRBD1|TRBJ2-7|TRBV28|once
CASSVVRDRFYEQYF
TGTGCCAGCAGCGTGGTCCGGGACAGGTTCTACGAGCAGTACTTC
>NA|TRBJ1-1|TRBV12-3/TRBV12-4|once
CATARGGGEAFF
TGTGCCACCGCGAGAGGGGGAGGTGAAGCTTTCTTT
>NA|TRBJ1-6|TRBV30|once
CAWSVGTSKSPLHF
TGTGCCTGGAGTGTGGGGACCTCAAAATCACCCCTCCACTTT
>NA|TRBJ2-2|TRBV9|NA
CASSVDWEYGELFF
TGTGCCAGCAGCGTAGATTGGGAATACGGGGAGCTGTTTTTT
>NA|TRBJ1-1|TRBV5-1|NA
CASSLGGRNTEAFF
TGCGCCAGCAGCCTGGGCGGGAGGAACACTGAAGCTTTCTTT
>NA|TRBJ2-5|TRBV4-2|NA
CASSARWGEETQYF
TGTGCCAGCAGCGCCCGTTGGGGGGAAGAGACCCAGTACTTC
>TRBD1|TRBJ2-2|TRBV30|NA
CAWTRRQGVDTGELFF
TGTGCCTGGACTCGAAGACAGGGAGTCGACACCGGGGAGCTGTTTTTT
>NA|TRBJ2-7|TRBV4-3|NA
CASSQDHRPFYEQYF
TGCGCCAGCAGCCAAGATCACCGACCGTTCTACGAGCAGTACTTC
>TRBD1|TRBJ1-3|TRBV4-3|NA
CASSQGTGNTIYF
TGCGCCAGCAGCCAAGGGACAGGGAACACCATATATTTT
>NA|TRBJ2-3|TRBV27|NA
CASSPSGDTQYF
TGTGCCAGCAGTCCCTCGGGAGATACGCAGTATTTT
>NA|TRBJ1-5|TRBV30|NA
CAWRGPHPNRPQHF
TGTGCCTGGAGGGGCCCCCACCCCAATCGGCCCCAGCATTTT
>NA|TRBJ2-1|TRBV6-5|once
CASSRIEGSEQFF
TGTGCCAGCAGCCGAATTGAGGGTTCTGAGCAGTTCTTC
>NA|TRBJ1-2|TRBV27|NA
CASSLWAGGSVGNYGYTF
TGTGCCAGCAGTTTATGGGCCGGGGGCTCTGTGGGTAACTATGGCTACACCTTC
>NA|TRBJ1-2|TRBV15|NA
CATSRDFVLNYGYTF
TGTGCCACCAGCAGAGATTTCGTGTTGAACTATGGCTACACCTTC
>NA|TRBJ2-3|TRBV30|NA
CAWSADADTQYF
TGTGCCTGGAGCGCGGACGCAGATACGCAGTATTTT
>NA|TRBJ2-1|TRBV10-3|NA
CAISDDGNSEQFF
TGTGCCATCAGTGATGACGGTAACTCTGAGCAGTTCTTC
>NA|TRBJ2-4|TRBV4-3|once
CASSQAPLASANLLAKNIQYF
TGCGCCAGCAGCCAAGCCCCTTTAGCTAGCGCAAACCTTCTAGCCAAAAACATTCAGTACTTC
>TRBD1|TRBJ2-7|TRBV11-2|NA
CASSSTPGQGFKNEQYF
TGTGCCAGCAGCTCAACGCCGGGACAGGGTTTTAAGAACGAGCAGTACTTC
>NA|TRBJ1-4|TRBV19|NA
CASKIDGTTNEKLFF
TGTGCCAGTAAAATCGACGGCACAACTAATGAAAAACTGTTTTTT
>NA|TRBJ2-7|TRBV30|NA
CAWSPPAEYEQYF
TGTGCCTGGAGTCCACCGGCAGAATACGAGCAGTACTTC
>TRBD2|TRBJ2-2|TRBV9|NA
CASSPGASGTNTGELFF
TGTGCCAGCAGCCCTGGGGCTAGCGGAACGAACACCGGGGAGCTGTTTTTT
>NA|TRBJ2-3|TRBV7-3|NA
CASSYGGADTQYF
TGTGCCAGCAGCTACGGCGGAGCAGATACGCAGTATTTT
>NA|TRBJ1-3|TRBV6-6|NA
CASKPGFSGNTIYF
TGTGCCAGCAAACCGGGTTTCTCTGGAAACACCATATATTTT
>TRBD1|TRBJ2-7|TRBV4-1|NA
CASSQATGVTAYEQYF
TGCGCCAGCAGCCAAGCCACAGGGGTTACGGCCTACGAGCAGTACTTC